Each of the 6 T cell receptor beta chains below was sequenced from the same sample in a study of CD4 T cells in relation to SARS-CoV-2 and coronaviruses. CD4+ T cells from unexposed donors were obtained before the COVID-19 pandemic (2011-2018). Isolation of CD4+ T cells took place after around 11 days in culture. These receptors' antigens are unknown. Some clones are missing from TCRdb's copy, which holds only in-frame ones; the method was immunoSEQ multiplex PCR. The data show some 19,000 clones, approximately 76% seen once. Sequenced sample: CD4+ T cells from PBMCs, cultured in vitro. The source of these receptors is a human donor in good health.

This chain uses TRBV12-3 or TRBV12-4 with TRBJ2-2, with 7 bases matching TRBD1. J was trimmed by 6 bases and V by 6 bases; bases with no gene match: 4. CDR3 length equals 13 residues. CDR3: CASRSQGAGELFF. The CDR3 DNA is TGTGCCAGCAGATCGCAGGGGGCCGGGGAGCTGTTTTTT.

This clone was detected once. Other nucleotide sequences from this sample produce the same CDR3. CDR3 in DNA: TGTGCCAGCAGCCAGGGACTCCTTTACGAGCAGTACTTC. This codes for CASSQGLLYEQYF. The rearrangement joins TRBV3-1 (or the pseudogene TRBV3-2) to TRBJ2-7; the D gene is possibly TRBD2 (6 bases). The CDR3 has 13 amino acids. CDR1 and CDR2 from the germline V gene are LGHDT and YNNKEL (reference sequence). Trimming cost V 3 bases and J 4 bases, with 10 bases left between them.

The genes are TRBV7-9 and TRBJ2-7; D may be TRBD2 (7 bases). The CDR3 has 16 amino acids. Germline V gives CDR1 SEHNR, CDR2 FQNEAQ (reference sequence). V lost 4 bases to trimming and J lost 0 bases, with 16 bases between them. The CDR3 DNA sequence: TGTGCCAGCAGCTCGAGGGGGAGGGACTTCTCCTACGAGCAGTACTTC. Residues: CASSSRGRDFSYEQYF.

This clone was found once. The chain carries TRBV28 and TRBJ1-2, with a weak D call TRBD1 (5 bases). Germline values: CDR1 MDHEN, CDR2 SYDVKM. The V gene lost 10 bases and the J gene lost 4 bases, with 19 bases spanning the gap. The CDR3 covers 14 residues. The CDR3 loop is CAISTVPGGYGYTF. CDR3 coding DNA: TGTGCCATCTCTACAGTGCCGGGGGGCTATGGCTACACCTTC.

This sequence joins TRBV5-1 and TRBJ1-1; D is possibly TRBD1 (5 bases). V was cut by 4 bases and J by 8 bases, with 12 bases left in between. The length of the CDR3 is 12 residues. Germline-derived CDR1 and CDR2 are SGHRS and YFSETQ. CDR3 DNA: TGCGCCAGCAGCCGCCGGCCAGGGGAAGCTTTCTTT. The encoded protein is CASSRRPGEAFF.

V usage is TRBV7-9 and J usage is TRBJ1-2; 8 positions match TRBD1. The CDR3 contains 16 residues. The V gene's germline CDR1 is SEHNR and CDR2 FQNEAQ (reference sequence). The V gene end was trimmed by 1 base and the J gene end by 2 bases; junction bases not matched to a gene: 6. CDR3 DNA: TGTGCCAGCAGCTTAGGGGCAGGGGGCCGGAACTATGGCTACACCTTC. Its translation is CASSLGAGGRNYGYTF. The full variable domain, rest sourced from reference TRBV7-9 and TRBJ1-2, is DTGVSQNPRHKITKRGQNVTFRCDPISEHNRLYWYRQTLGQGPEFLTYFQNEAQLEKSRLLSDRFSAERPKGSFSTLEIQRTEQGDSAMYLCASSLGAGGRNYGYTFGSGTRLTVV.